Each of the 28 T cell receptor beta chains below was sequenced from the same sample in a study of T cells in Graves' hyperthyroidism and ophthalmopathy. Amplification yielded TCR beta CDR3 regions, with RNA transcripts as the source. A set of HTBI primers served as the primers for a first-round RT-PCR of the TCR CDR3. MiXCR, run by TCRdb on the multiplex PCR reads, gives a single entry per CDR3 protein. The sample holds around 600,000 distinct CDR3 sequences, about 14% seen once. Sequenced input: blood. The receptors shown here come from a woman aged 45 to 65 with Graves' ophthalmopathy.

To note about this clonotype: In this CDR3 the conserved last residue, phenylalanine or tryptophan, is missing, so a read error is likely. The chain combines TRBV29-1 with TRBJ2-7, with TRBD1 as a possible D gene (5 bases). The V gene's germline CDR1 is SQVTM and CDR2 ANQGSEA. V was clipped by 4 bases and J by 2 bases, with 12 bases between them. CDR3 size: 13 residues. CDR3 protein: CSVVGRVTYEQYL. The CDR3 nucleotides are TGCAGCGTTGTCGGCAGGGTGACCTACGAGCAGTACCTC.

At least ten counts were recorded for this clonotype. This rearrangement joins TRBV6-2 or TRBV6-3 to TRBJ2-7, with TRBD2 matching over 8 bases. Germline assignment: CDR1 MNHEY and CDR2 SVGEGT. The ends lost 6 bases at V and 5 bases at J; junction bases unmatched: 9. This CDR3 spans 14 amino acids. The CDR3 protein is CASRPSGSFNEQYF. CDR3 DNA: TGTGCCAGCAGACCAAGCGGGAGTTTCAACGAGCAGTACTTC.

This chain connects TRBV10-3 to TRBJ1-1; D is ambiguous. The V end was cut by 7 bases, the J end by 1 base, with 10 bases between. This CDR3 region has 13 residues. Germline V CDR1 and CDR2: ENHRY, SYGVKD. The CDR3 here is CAITGYENTEAFF. The CDR3 DNA reads TGTGCCATCACTGGCTATGAGAACACTGAAGCTTTCTTT.

To note about this clonotype: A junction boundary mismatches the germline segment, possibly from a read error. The chain links TRBV6-1 to TRBJ2-2; the D gene is possibly TRBD2 (5 bases). CDR3 size: 15 residues. Per the germline V gene, CDR1 is MNHNS and CDR2 is SASEGT. The CDR3 region is CASSEDSTNTGEPFF. In nucleotides, the CDR3 is TGTGCCAGCAGTGAAGACAGCACGAACACCGGGGAGCCGTTTTTT.

In this sample, this clonotype turned up many times. The gene calls are TRBV6-6 and TRBJ1-1; D is ambiguous. V shed 1 base and J shed 3 bases, with 0 bases lying between them. Germline CDR1 reads MNHNY; CDR2 reads SVGAGI (reference sequence). The CDR3 consists of 11 residues. The CDR3 spells CASSYYTEAFF. CDR3 bases: TGTGCCAGCAGTTACTACACTGAAGCTTTCTTT.

The chain carries TRBV24-1 and TRBJ2-1, with 14 bases fitting TRBD2. Germline lookup yields CDR1 KGHDR and CDR2 SFDVKD. With 5 bases clipped from V and 6 bases from J, the junction kept 8 bases outside the gene matches. This CDR3 is 17 amino acids long. This CDR3 is CATSGRTSGRLGNEQFF. CDR3 coding DNA: TGTGCCACCAGTGGGAGGACTAGCGGGAGGCTCGGCAATGAGCAGTTCTTC.

This clonotype was observed at least ten times. The V and J genes are TRBV2 and TRBJ1-4; D perhaps matches TRBD1 (6 bases). This CDR3 comprises 13 residues. Trimming pared 2 bases from V and 7 bases from J, leaving 8 bases between. Germline CDR1 is SNHLY and CDR2 is FYNNEI. The CDR3: CASSEQGPEKLFF. DNA for the CDR3: TGTGCCAGCAGTGAACAGGGGCCTGAAAAACTGTTTTTT.

This chain uses TRBV5-1 with TRBJ2-1, with 14 bases lining up with TRBD2. This CDR3 region has 17 residues. V lost 3 bases to trimming and J lost 3 bases; unmatched junction nucleotides: 5. Germline V gives CDR1 SGHRS, CDR2 YFSETQ. The CDR3 nucleotides are TGCGCCAGCAGCTGGGGACTAGCGGGAGACGACTACAATGAGCAGTTCTTC. This translates into CASSWGLAGDDYNEQFF.

In its sample, this clonotype was seen many times. The chain couples TRBV7-2 to TRBJ1-1; 7 bases line up with TRBD1. V was clipped by 5 bases and J by 4 bases; unmatched bases: 7. This CDR3 comprises 14 residues. CDR1 SGHTA and CDR2 FQGNSA come from the germline V gene. Here the CDR3 reads CASSDRVVTTEAFF. CDR3 in DNA: TGTGCCAGCAGCGACAGGGTTGTGACCACTGAAGCTTTCTTT.

The V gene is TRBV10-3, the J gene TRBJ1-5; a possible D gene is TRBD1 (6 bases). Germline loops: CDR1 ENHRY, CDR2 SYGVKD. The length of the CDR3 is 14 residues. V was pared by 6 bases and J by 5 bases, with 14 bases between. The CDR3 bases are TGTGCCATCAGCCCCGACAGGTATGATCAGCCCCAGCATTTT. It translates to CAISPDRYDQPQHF.

This clonotype was seen at least ten times. The chain is built from TRBV4-2 and TRBJ2-3; no definite D call. CDR3 length equals 16 residues. V lost 0 bases to trimming and J lost 3 bases, with 13 bases between them. Germline CDR1 LGHNA, CDR2 YNFKEQ. The CDR3 protein is CASSQDRGAVTDTQYF. CDR3 DNA sequence: TGTGCCAGCAGCCAAGATCGAGGTGCAGTAACAGATACGCAGTATTTT.

This clonotype was detected many times. The gene calls are TRBV18 and TRBJ1-5; D unclear. CDR3 length equals 15 residues. Trimming removed 3 bases at V and 0 bases at J, with 9 bases between. Germline CDR1 reads KGHSH; CDR2 reads LQKENI. The CDR3 region has the DNA TGTGCCAGCTCACCGTCAGCGAATAGCAATCAGCCCCAGCATTTT. It specifies CASSPSANSNQPQHF.

The chain carries TRBV7-9 and TRBJ2-1; 14 bases align to TRBD2. Trimming at V came to 2 bases and at J to 8 bases, leaving 5 bases not matched to a gene. The CDR3 is 16 residues long. Germline V gene lookup returns CDR1 SEHNR and CDR2 FQNEAQ (reference sequence). CDR3 coding DNA: TGTGCCAGCAGCTTAAGGGGGACTAGCGGGAGAGATGAGCAGTTCTTC. It encodes CASSLRGTSGRDEQFF.

This clonotype was seen more than once but under ten times. The chain recombines TRBV6-1 with TRBJ1-2; TRBD1 matches at 9 bases. After removal of 6 bases from V and 8 bases from J, the junction contained 7 bases not matched to a gene. From germline, CDR1 is MNHNS and CDR2 SASEGT. The CDR3 totals 13 residues. This CDR3 is CASRQTGGVGYTF. The CDR3, as DNA: TGTGCCAGCAGACAGACAGGGGGTGTGGGCTACACCTTC.

This clonotype was seen many times. J is TRBJ2-3 and V is TRBV20-1; unclear D gene. Germline CDR1 and CDR2: DFQATT and SNEGSKA (reference sequence). Trimming took off 7 bases at V and 2 bases at J, with 13 bases between the two ends. CDR3 size: 13 residues. The CDR3: CSVKLRPTDTQYF. Written as DNA, the CDR3 is TGCAGTGTCAAACTCCGACCCACAGATACGCAGTATTTT.

At least ten counts were recorded for this clonotype. The gene calls are TRBV6-1 and TRBJ1-1; 8 bases line up with TRBD1. Germline CDR1 is MNHNS and CDR2 is SASEGT. The CDR3 sequence is 14 residues long. The J segment lost 1 base and the V segment lost 8 bases, leaving 6 bases of the junction unmatched. The CDR3 DNA sequence: TGTGCCAGCGGGACCGGACAGGGGAACACTGAAGCTTTCTTT. Translated: CASGTGQGNTEAFF.

This clonotype showed up just a few times. J is TRBJ2-7 and V is TRBV20-1; TRBD2 matches at 13 bases. The germline V gene encodes CDR1 DFQATT and CDR2 SNEGSKA (reference sequence). The CDR3 spans 14 residues. Losses at the gene ends were 6 bases for V and 2 bases for J; bases not matched to a gene: 4. The CDR3 spells CSAETSGRAYEQYF. The CDR3 nucleotides are TGCAGTGCGGAAACTAGCGGGAGGGCCTACGAGCAGTACTTC.

In its sample, this clonotype was seen many times. In DNA, the CDR3 is TGTGCCAGCAACCTAGATGGGGGCTACACCTTC. Translating gives CASNLDGGYTF. This chain connects TRBV28 to TRBJ1-2; D remains ambiguous. Germline V gene data show CDR1 as MDHEN and CDR2 as SYDVKM. The CDR3 totals 11 residues. Trimming took off 7 bases at V and 8 bases at J, with 11 bases between the two ends.

This clonotype was detected only a few times. V gene TRBV9 combines with J gene TRBJ2-1; D is undetermined. The CDR3 extends over 13 amino acids. V lost 4 bases to trimming and J lost 8 bases, with 13 bases between them. Germline V CDR1 and CDR2: SGDLS, YYNGEE. The CDR3 is CASSFTWSDEQFF. For the CDR3, the DNA is TGTGCCAGCAGCTTCACCTGGTCGGATGAGCAGTTCTTC.

Ten or more counts support this clonotype. The rearrangement links TRBV28 to TRBJ1-5; TRBD1 matches at 8 bases. Losses at the gene ends were 5 bases for V and 6 bases for J; bases not matched to a gene: 6. Germline V gene lookup returns CDR1 MDHEN and CDR2 SYDVKM. The CDR3 runs 14 residues. The chain's CDR3 is CASSRTGNSQPQHF. As DNA, the CDR3 is TGTGCCAGCAGTCGGACAGGGAATAGTCAGCCCCAGCATTTT.

In this sample, this clonotype turned up many times. The chain is built from TRBV20-1 and TRBJ2-5; D gene ambiguous. V was trimmed by 0 bases and J by 2 bases, leaving 10 bases between them. Per the germline V gene, CDR1 is DFQATT and CDR2 is SNEGSKA (reference sequence). The CDR3 is made up of 14 amino acids. DNA of the CDR3: TGCAGTGCTAGAGATGGTATAGGTCAAGAGACCCAGTACTTC. Residues: CSARDGIGQETQYF.

This chain connects TRBV29-1 to TRBJ2-3; D unclear. V was cut by 5 bases and J by 0 bases, with 12 bases left in between. The CDR3 totals 14 residues. Germline loops: CDR1 SQVTM, CDR2 ANQGSEA. The CDR3, as DNA: TGCAGCGTTCCAGTGGTTAGGAGCACAGATACGCAGTATTTT. Its translation is CSVPVVRSTDTQYF.

This clonotype was picked up many times. This sequence joins TRBV20-1 and TRBJ2-2; D not resolved. This CDR3 region has 11 residues. Trimming removed 3 bases at V and 4 bases at J, with 3 bases between. Per the germline V gene, CDR1 is DFQATT and CDR2 is SNEGSKA (reference sequence). The CDR3 DNA reads as TGCAGTGCTAGGCTCACCGGGGAGCTGTTTTTT. It yields the protein CSARLTGELFF.

This clonotype was seen more than once but under ten times. This chain links TRBV12-3 or TRBV12-4 with TRBJ1-6; D not resolved. V lost 3 bases, J lost 0 bases, and 9 bases lay in between. The CDR3 consists of 16 residues. In nucleotides, the CDR3 is TGTGCCAGCAGTTTCTTGGCAAGCTCCTATAATTCACCCCTCCACTTT. This encodes CASSFLASSYNSPLHF.

This clonotype was seen repeatedly, ten times or more. This chain uses TRBV5-6 with TRBJ2-3; D ambiguous. The germline V and J ends were trimmed by 0 bases and 5 bases, with 7 bases remaining between them. This CDR3 comprises 13 residues. From germline, CDR1 is SGHDT and CDR2 YYEEEE. This CDR3 is CASSLGSVDTQYF. The CDR3 DNA reads TGTGCCAGCAGCTTGGGTAGTGTAGATACGCAGTATTTT.

This clonotype appeared once. A junction boundary mismatches the germline segment, possibly from a read error. V gene TRBV6-1 combines with J gene TRBJ2-1, with 8 bases lining up with TRBD2. The CDR3 is 15 residues long. Per germline, CDR1 MNHNS and CDR2 SASEGT. CDR3: CASSSLAGLYDEQFF. CDR3 in DNA: TGTGCCAGCAGTAGTCTAGCGGGCCTCTACGATGAGCAGTTCTTC.

This clonotype was seen more than once but under ten times. The chain uses TRBV24-1 and TRBJ2-1, with TRBD2 as a possible D gene (5 bases). Looked up from germline, CDR1 is KGHDR and CDR2 is SFDVKD. The CDR3 has 14 residues. The V and J ends lost 1 base and 7 bases respectively, with 10 bases between them. CDR3 sequence: CATSDFFRGNEQFF. The CDR3 DNA sequence: TGTGCCACCAGTGATTTTTTTAGAGGGAATGAGCAGTTCTTC.

This clonotype was detected ten times or more. The V gene is TRBV6-2 or TRBV6-3, the J gene TRBJ2-3; possible D gene TRBD2, 6 bases. Looked up from germline, CDR1 is MNHEY and CDR2 is SVGEGT. Trimming stripped 5 bases from V and 0 bases from J, with 12 bases between. The CDR3 is made up of 15 amino acids. CDR3 nucleotides: TGTGCCAGCAGTGCCCCTGGAGGGAGCACAGATACGCAGTATTTT. This encodes CASSAPGGSTDTQYF.